The clone carrying this T cell receptor beta chain was picked up many times. Its target is unknown. With 5 bases removed from V and 2 bases from J, the gap between germline ends came to 19 bases. The CDR3 spans 16 residues. CDR1 is LNHDA and CDR2 is SQIVND in the germline V gene (reference sequence). These data are taken from a study of regulatory T cells in long-lasting Graves disease. Overall study results and limits: Lower TCR diversity was seen in persistent Graves' patients than in newly diagnosed ones.

Combining iRepertoire HTBI primers with Arm-PCR of CDR3 regions, the authors built TCR beta libraries. TCRdb re-called the multiplex PCR reads with MiXCR, one entry per CDR3 protein. The sample holds some 500,000 distinct CDR3 sequences, roughly 12% seen once. Time point of the sample: newly diagnosed GD, antithyroid drugs for less than 3 months. Preparation of the TCR library used RNA extracted from PBMCs. The sample was also reused in another study, on T cells in Graves' hyperthyroidism and ophthalmopathy.

The genes are TRBV19 and TRBJ2-7, with TRBD1 as a possible D gene (6 bases). This clonotype was sampled from a man aged 30-40 years with Graves disease. This sample comprised peripheral blood mononuclear cells (PBMCs), obtained at new diagnosis, from a patient treated with antithyroid drugs. This chain's CDR3 is CASSLDRLRSPYEQYF. For the CDR3, the DNA is TGTGCCAGTAGTCTCGACAGGTTACGAAGTCCCTACGAGCAGTACTTC.